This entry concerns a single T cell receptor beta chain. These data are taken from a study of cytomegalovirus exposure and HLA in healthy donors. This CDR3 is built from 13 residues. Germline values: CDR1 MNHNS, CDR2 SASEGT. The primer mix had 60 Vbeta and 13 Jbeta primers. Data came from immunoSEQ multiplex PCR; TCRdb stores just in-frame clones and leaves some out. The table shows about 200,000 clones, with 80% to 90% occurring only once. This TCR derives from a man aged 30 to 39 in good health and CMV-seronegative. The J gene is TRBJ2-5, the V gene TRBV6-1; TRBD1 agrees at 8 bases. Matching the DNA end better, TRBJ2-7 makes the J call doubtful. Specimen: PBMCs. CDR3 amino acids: CASSETGVGEQYF. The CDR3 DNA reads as TGTGCCAGCAGTGAGACAGGGGTTGGCGAGCAGTACTTC.